This T cell receptor beta chain was captured by sequencing in a study of blood T cells in healthy people across ages. Notes on this clonotype: The antigen remains unidentified.

CDR1 is SGHTA and CDR2 is FQGTGA in the germline V gene. The CDR3 runs 13 residues. The junction had 4 bases not matched to a gene; V was cut back by 0 bases and J by 9 bases. Each sample used at least 7 million PBMCs. Findings and limits, study-wide: A strong correlation was seen between TCR beta diversity and naive T cell percentage.

It was with a sample-barcoded 5' primer and a J-beta primer mix that a second PCR of about 7 to 12 cycles was run. Unique molecular identifiers of 12 random nucleotides labeled each cDNA. Each CDR3 protein is one row after TCRdb ran MiXCR on the 5' RACE reads. This repertoire shows hundreds of thousands of distinct CDR3 sequences, about 28% found once; its top ten account for approximately 15%. The TCR comes from a woman older than 75 in good health. Sample: blood. J is TRBJ1-1 and V is TRBV7-3; 7 bases are shared with TRBD1. The CDR3 DNA is TGTGCCAGCAGCTTAACCCAGGGGGGAAAAGCTTTCTTT. This encodes CASSLTQGGKAFF.